One T cell receptor (beta chain) is described in this entry. The CDR3 is 16 residues long. Trimming took 4 bases from V and 10 from J, leaving 23 bases between them. Germline values: CDR1 MNHNS, CDR2 SASEGT. Sequenced by immunoSEQ multiplex PCR; TCRdb stores in-frame clones only, minus some. The sample has roughly 100,000 clones; roughly nine tenths are singletons. These data belong to a study of T cell changes during pregnancy in multiple sclerosis. The source material was peripheral blood, sampled after pregnancy. The TCR comes from a female donor with multiple sclerosis, enrolled in a pregnancy study. The chain is built from TRBV6-1 and TRBJ1-5; no reliable D call. CDR3 loop: CASSVVTPLYVPPQHF. The CDR3 DNA sequence: TGTGCCAGCAGTGTAGTTACCCCTCTCTACGTTCCTCCCCAGCATTTT.